Listed here are 5 T cell receptor beta chains from one sample, sequenced in a study of blood T cell repertoires in COVID-19. Only in-frame clones appear in the TCRdb table, and some are missing; sequencing was by immunoSEQ multiplex PCR. Among around 170,000 clones listed, 85% to 90% were seen once. The sample comprised peripheral blood. The receptors come from a woman in her 30s with active or convalescent COVID-19.

This chain connects TRBV2 to TRBJ2-2; 8 bases line up with TRBD2. V gave up 6 bases and J gave up 1 base; unmatched junction bases: 7. The germline V gene encodes CDR1 SNHLY and CDR2 FYNNEI. CDR3 length equals 16 residues. Here the CDR3 DNA reads TGTGCCAGCAGGCCCTCGCTAGCGGGGAACACCGGGGAGCTGTTTTTT. Residues: CASRPSLAGNTGELFF.

The V gene is TRBV10-3, the J gene TRBJ1-2; 7 bases agree with TRBD1. The V and J ends lost 4 bases and 5 bases, in that order; junction bases with no gene match: 7. The CDR3 totals 14 residues. The germline V gene has CDR1 ENHRY and CDR2 SYGVKD. The chain's CDR3 is CAISGGTAEYGYTF. In nucleotides, the CDR3 is TGTGCCATCAGTGGCGGGACAGCGGAGTATGGCTACACCTTC.

Many counts were recorded for this clone. This rearrangement joins TRBV6-4 to TRBJ2-3; TRBD2 is a possible D gene (6 bases). CDR3 length equals 16 residues. Germline V gives CDR1 MRHNA, CDR2 SNTAGT. Between the trimmed V and J ends, which lost 0 bases and 3 bases, there was a span of 13 bases. The CDR3 DNA is TGTGCCAGCAGTGACTCGAGGGGCAGCGGGACAGATACGCAGTATTTT. As protein: CASSDSRGSGTDTQYF.

The chain recombines TRBV7-9 with TRBJ2-5; D gene unclear. In germline, CDR1 is SEHNR, CDR2 FQNEAQ (reference sequence). The CDR3 extends over 13 amino acids. The V end lost 2 bases, the J end lost 4 bases, and 8 bases lay between the germline ends. This CDR3 is CASSLTTGETQYF. CDR3 sequence (DNA): TGTGCCAGCAGCTTAACGACTGGAGAGACCCAGTACTTC.

This clone has a handful of counts. The rearrangement uses TRBV19 and TRBJ1-4, with no clear D. V lost 2 bases and J lost 0, with 10 bases in between. Germline V gives CDR1 LNHDA, CDR2 SQIVND (reference sequence). The CDR3 has 16 amino acids. As DNA, the CDR3 is TGTGCCAGTAGTATAATGCTGGGCGCAACTAATGAAAAACTGTTTTTT. It translates to CASSIMLGATNEKLFF.